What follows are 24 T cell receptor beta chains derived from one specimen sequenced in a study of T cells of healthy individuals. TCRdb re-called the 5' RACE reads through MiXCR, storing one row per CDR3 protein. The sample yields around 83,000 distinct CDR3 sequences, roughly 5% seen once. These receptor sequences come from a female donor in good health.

The CDR3 sequence is CASRPGGGGLNTEAFF. The DNA of the CDR3 is TGCGCCAGCAGACCGGGGGGAGGAGGGTTGAACACTGAAGCTTTCTTT. This chain links TRBV4-1 with TRBJ1-1, with TRBD1 as a possible D gene (5 bases). Trimming took 6 bases from V and 0 from J, leaving 17 bases between them. CDR1 and CDR2 from the germline V gene are MGHRA and YSYEKL. The CDR3 totals 16 residues.

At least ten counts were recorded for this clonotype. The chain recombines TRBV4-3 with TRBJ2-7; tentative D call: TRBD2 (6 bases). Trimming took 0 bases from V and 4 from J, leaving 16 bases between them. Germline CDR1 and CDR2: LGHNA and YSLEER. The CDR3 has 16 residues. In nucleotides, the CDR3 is TGCGCCAGCAGCCAAGATACGGCGGGAAAGGCGTACGAGCAGTACTTC. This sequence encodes CASSQDTAGKAYEQYF.

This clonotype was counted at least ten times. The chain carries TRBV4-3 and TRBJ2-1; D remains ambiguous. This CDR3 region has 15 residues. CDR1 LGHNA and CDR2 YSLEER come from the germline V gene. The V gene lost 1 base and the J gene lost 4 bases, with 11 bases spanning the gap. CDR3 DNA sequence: TGCGCCAGCAGCCAAGTGTGGGCCGGGTACAATGAGCAGTTCTTC. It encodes CASSQVWAGYNEQFF.

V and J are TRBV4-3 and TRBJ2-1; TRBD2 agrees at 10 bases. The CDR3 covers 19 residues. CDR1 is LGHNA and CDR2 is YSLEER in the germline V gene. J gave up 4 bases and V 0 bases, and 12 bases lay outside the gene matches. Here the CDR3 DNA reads TGCGCCAGCAGCCAAGAGATCTTACTAGCGGGAAAAAGATACAATGAGCAGTTCTTC. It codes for CASSQEILLAGKRYNEQFF.

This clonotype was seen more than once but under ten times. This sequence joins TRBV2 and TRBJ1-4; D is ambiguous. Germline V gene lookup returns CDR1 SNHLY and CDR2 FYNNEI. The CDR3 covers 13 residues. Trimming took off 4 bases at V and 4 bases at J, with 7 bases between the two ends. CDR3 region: CASSAWGNEKLFF. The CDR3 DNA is TGTGCCAGCAGTGCGTGGGGTAATGAAAAACTGTTTTTT.

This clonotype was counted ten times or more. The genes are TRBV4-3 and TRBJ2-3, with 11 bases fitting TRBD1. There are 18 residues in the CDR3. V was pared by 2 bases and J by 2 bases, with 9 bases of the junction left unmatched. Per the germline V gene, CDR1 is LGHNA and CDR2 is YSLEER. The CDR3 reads CASSQRPAGQGATDTQYF. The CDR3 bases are TGCGCCAGCAGCCAACGGCCCGCTGGACAGGGGGCCACAGATACGCAGTATTTT.

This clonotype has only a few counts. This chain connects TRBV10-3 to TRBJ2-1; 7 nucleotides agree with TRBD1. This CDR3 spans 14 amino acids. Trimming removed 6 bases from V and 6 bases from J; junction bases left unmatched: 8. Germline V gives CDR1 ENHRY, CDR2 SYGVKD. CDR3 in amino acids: CAIRTGVLSNEQFF. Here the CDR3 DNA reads TGTGCCATCAGAACAGGGGTGCTATCCAATGAGCAGTTCTTC.

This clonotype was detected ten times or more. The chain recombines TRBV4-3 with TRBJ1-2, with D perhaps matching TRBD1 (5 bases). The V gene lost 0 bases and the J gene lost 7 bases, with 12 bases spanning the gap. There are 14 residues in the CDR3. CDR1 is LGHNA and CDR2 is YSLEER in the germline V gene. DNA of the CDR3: TGCGCCAGCAGCCAAGATCAGGGTTTTGGTGGCTACACCTTC. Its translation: CASSQDQGFGGYTF.

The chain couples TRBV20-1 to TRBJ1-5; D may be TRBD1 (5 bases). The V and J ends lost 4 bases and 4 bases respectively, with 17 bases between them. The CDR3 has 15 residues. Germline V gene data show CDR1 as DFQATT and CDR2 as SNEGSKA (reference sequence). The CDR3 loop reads CSATERGRRNQPQHF. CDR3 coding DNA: TGCAGTGCTACTGAGCGGGGCCGGAGAAATCAGCCCCAGCATTTT.

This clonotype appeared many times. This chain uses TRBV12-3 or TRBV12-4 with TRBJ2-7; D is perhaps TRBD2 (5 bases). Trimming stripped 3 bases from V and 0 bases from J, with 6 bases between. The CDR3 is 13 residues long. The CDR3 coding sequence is TGTGCCAGCAGTTTTACTAGCTCCTACGAGCAGTACTTC. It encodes CASSFTSSYEQYF.

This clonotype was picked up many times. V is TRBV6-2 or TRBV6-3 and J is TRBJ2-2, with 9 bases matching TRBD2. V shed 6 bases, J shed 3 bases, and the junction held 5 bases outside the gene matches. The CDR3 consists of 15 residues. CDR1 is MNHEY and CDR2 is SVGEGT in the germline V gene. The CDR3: CASSPGTSHTGELFF. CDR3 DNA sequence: TGTGCCAGCAGCCCCGGGACTAGCCACACCGGGGAGCTGTTTTTT.

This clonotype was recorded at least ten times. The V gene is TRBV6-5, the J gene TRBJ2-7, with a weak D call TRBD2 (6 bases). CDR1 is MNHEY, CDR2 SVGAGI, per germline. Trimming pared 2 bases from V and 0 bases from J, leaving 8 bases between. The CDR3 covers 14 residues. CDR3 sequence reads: CASSYGRGSYEQYF. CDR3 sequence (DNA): TGTGCCAGCAGTTACGGGCGGGGCTCCTACGAGCAGTACTTC.

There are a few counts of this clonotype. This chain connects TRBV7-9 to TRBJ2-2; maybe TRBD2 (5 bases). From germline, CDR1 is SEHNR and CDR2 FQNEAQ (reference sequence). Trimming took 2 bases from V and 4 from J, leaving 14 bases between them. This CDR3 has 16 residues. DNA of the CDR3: TGTGCCAGCAGCTTATGGTATAGCGTGGGCACCGGGGAGCTGTTTTTT. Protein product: CASSLWYSVGTGELFF.

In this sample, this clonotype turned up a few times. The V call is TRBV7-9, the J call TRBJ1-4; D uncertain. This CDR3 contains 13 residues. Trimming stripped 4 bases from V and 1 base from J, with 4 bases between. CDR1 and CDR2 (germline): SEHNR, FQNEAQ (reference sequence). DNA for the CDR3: TGTGCCAGCAGCTCGAAAACTAATGAAAAACTGTTTTTT. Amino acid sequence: CASSSKTNEKLFF.

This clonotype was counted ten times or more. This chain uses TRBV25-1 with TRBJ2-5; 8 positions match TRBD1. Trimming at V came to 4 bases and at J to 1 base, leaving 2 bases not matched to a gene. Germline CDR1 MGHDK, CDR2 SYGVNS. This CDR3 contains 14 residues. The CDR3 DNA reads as TGTGCCAGCAGTGGACAGGGGCTCCAAGAGACCCAGTACTTC. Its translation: CASSGQGLQETQYF.

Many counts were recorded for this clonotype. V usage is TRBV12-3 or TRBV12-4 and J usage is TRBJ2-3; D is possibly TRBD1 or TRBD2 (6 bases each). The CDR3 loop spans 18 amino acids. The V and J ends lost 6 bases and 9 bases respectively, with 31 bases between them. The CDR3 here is CASSPRGAGNDPKKTQYF. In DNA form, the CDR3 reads TGTGCCAGCAGCCCGAGGGGGGCAGGTAATGACCCAAAGAAGACGCAGTATTTT.

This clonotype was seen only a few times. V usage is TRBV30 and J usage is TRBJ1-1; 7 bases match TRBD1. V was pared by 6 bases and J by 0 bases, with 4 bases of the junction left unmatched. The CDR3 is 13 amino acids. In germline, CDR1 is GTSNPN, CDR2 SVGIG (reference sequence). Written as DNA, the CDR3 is TGTGCCTGTTCAGACAGGGTGAACACTGAAGCTTTCTTT. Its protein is CACSDRVNTEAFF.

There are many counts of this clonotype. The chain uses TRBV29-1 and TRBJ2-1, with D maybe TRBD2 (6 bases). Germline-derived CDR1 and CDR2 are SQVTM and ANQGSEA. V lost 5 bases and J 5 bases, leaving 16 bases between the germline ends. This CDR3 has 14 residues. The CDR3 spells CSVRRDSTNNEQFF. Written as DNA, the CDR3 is TGCAGCGTTCGCCGGGACTCCACGAACAATGAGCAGTTCTTC.

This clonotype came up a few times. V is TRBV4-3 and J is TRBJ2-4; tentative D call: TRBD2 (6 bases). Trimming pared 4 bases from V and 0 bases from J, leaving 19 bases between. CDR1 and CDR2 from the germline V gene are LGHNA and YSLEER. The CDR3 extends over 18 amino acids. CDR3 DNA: TGCGCCAGCAGCCCCACTAGCCCTACGGCTGGAGCCAAAAACATTCAGTACTTC. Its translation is CASSPTSPTAGAKNIQYF.

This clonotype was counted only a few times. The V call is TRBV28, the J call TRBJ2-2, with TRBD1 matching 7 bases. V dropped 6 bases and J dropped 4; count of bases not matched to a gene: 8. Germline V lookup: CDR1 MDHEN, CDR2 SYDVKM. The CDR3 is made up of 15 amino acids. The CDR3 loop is CASRARDSLTGELFF. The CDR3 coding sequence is TGTGCCAGCAGGGCCCGGGACAGCCTCACCGGGGAGCTGTTTTTT. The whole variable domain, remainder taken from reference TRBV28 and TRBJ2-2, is DVKVTQSSRYLVKRTGEKVFLECVQDMDHENMFWYRQDPGLGLRLIYFSYDVKMKEKGDIPEGYSVSREKKERFSLILESASTNQTSMYLCASRARDSLTGELFFGEGSRLTVL.

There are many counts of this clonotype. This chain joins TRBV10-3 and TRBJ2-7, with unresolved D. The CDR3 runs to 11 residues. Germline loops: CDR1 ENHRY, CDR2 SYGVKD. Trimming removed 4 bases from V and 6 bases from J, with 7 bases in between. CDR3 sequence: CAISVESEQYF. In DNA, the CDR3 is TGTGCCATCAGTGTAGAAAGCGAGCAGTACTTC.

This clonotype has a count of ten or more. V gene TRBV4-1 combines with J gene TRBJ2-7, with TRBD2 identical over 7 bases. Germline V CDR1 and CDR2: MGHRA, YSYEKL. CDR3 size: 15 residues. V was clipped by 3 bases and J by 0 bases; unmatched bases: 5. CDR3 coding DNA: TGCGCCAGCAGCCATACTAGCGCGAGCTCCTACGAGCAGTACTTC. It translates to CASSHTSASSYEQYF.

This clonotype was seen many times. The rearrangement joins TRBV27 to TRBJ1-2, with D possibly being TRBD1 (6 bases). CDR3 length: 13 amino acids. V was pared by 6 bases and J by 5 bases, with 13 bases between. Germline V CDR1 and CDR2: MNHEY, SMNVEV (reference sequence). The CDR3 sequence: CASRWAGAYGYTF. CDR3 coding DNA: TGTGCCAGCAGGTGGGCGGGGGCGTATGGCTACACCTTC.

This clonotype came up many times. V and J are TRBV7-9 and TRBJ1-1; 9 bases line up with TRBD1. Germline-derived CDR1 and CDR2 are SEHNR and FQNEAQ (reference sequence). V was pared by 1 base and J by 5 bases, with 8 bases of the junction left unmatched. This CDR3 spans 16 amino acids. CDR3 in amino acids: CASSLGGGQGGTEAFF. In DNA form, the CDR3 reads TGTGCCAGCAGCTTAGGAGGGGGACAGGGAGGGACTGAAGCTTTCTTT.